This T cell receptor beta chain emerged from a study of Ad26.COV2.S vaccination and SARS-CoV-2 variants. Study-level information: The trial was COV1001 and the donor's arm was Ad26.COV2.S.

Generated by immunoSEQ multiplex PCR, the TCRdb table keeps only in-frame clones and is missing some. The sample lists about 320,000 clones; roughly 80% were seen once. Described treatment: about 20 received Ad26.COV2.S at low or high dose, single or two shots; a few received placebo; per-sample allocation not given. Sample collection was performed on day 63 after the first vaccine or placebo injection. Built on an Ad26 vector, the vaccine expressed Wuhan-strain SARS-CoV-2 spike. In regard to this clone: The antigen is not known.

Study outcomes and limitations: Non-spike TCR breadth did not differ much between vaccine and placebo recipients. Analyses of TCR breadth and depth may have underestimated total T cell responses.

V dropped 6 bases and J dropped 2 bases, with 7 bases sitting between them. Germline-derived CDR1 and CDR2 are SEHNR and FQNEAQ (reference sequence). The CDR3 covers 12 residues. This TCR derives from a person aged 18-65 years who received the Ad26.COV2.S COVID-19 vaccine or a placebo. The chain couples TRBV7-9 to TRBJ2-5; D unresolved. The input for sequencing was peripheral blood, taken in a trial of Ad26.COV2.S vaccine versus placebo. As DNA, the CDR3 is TGTGCCAGCAGTCGACAACAAGAGACCCAGTACTTC. This gives the protein CASSRQQETQYF. The complete variable domain, with remaining parts taken from reference TRBV7-9 and TRBJ2-5, reads DTGVSQNPRHKITKRGQNVTFRCDPISEHNRLYWYRQTLGQGPEFLTYFQNEAQLEKSRLLSDRFSAERPKGSFSTLEIQRTEQGDSAMYLCASSRQQETQYFGPGTRLLVL.